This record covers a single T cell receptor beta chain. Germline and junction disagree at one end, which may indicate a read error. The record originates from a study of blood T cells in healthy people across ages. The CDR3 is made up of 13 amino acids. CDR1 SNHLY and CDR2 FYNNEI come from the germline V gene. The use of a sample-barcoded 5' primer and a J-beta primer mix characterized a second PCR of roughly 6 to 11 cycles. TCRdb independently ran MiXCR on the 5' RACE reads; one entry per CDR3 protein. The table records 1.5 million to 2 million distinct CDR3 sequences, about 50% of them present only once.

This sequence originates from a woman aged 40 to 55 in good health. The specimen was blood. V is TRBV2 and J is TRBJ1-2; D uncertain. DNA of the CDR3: TGTGCCAGCACTGAATGGACTAACTATGGCTACACCTTC. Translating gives CASTEWTNYGYTF.